This entry concerns a single T cell receptor beta chain. One end of the junction does not line up with germline, which may come from a read error. These data belong to a study of Graves' ophthalmopathy and Graves' hyperthyroidism. The CDR3 covers 14 residues. The germline V gene encodes CDR1 ENHRY and CDR2 SYGVKD. Scientists amplified the TCR beta CDR3 regions from RNA transcripts. HTBI-primed first-round RT-PCR preceded second-round multiplex PCR. TCRdb reprocessed the multiplex PCR reads with MiXCR, giving one entry per CDR3 protein. Of around 590,000 distinct CDR3 sequences in the sample, under 40% were seen once.

This rearrangement joins TRBV10-3 to TRBJ1-5; D call uncertain. This receptor was obtained from an adult man with Graves' hyperthyroidism. Sequencing used peripheral blood or thyroid tissue (not recorded which). The CDR3 DNA reads as TGTGCCAGCAGTGAAGTTGAGAGAGTTGGGTCCCAGCATTTT. This gives the protein CASSEVERVGSQHF.